These T cell receptor beta chains were read from a single sample in a study of blood T cell repertoires in COVID-19. Data came from immunoSEQ multiplex PCR; TCRdb stores just in-frame clones and leaves some out. The table has about 350,000 clones, more than 70% seen once; the top ten hold roughly 4%. The material sequenced was peripheral blood. The receptors stem from a woman aged 60-70 years with COVID-19, enrolled during active disease. Each CDR3 is given with its conserved first and last residue. A D gene is named only where the DNA matches it firmly. Clone size, where shown, is once, few, many, or a class for clones that have expanded.

>TRBJ2-3|TRBV18|NA|NA
TGTGCCAGCTCACCATTGAGGGATACGCAGTATTTT
CASSPLRDTQYF
>TRBJ2-1|TRBV7-3|NA|NA
TGTGCCAGCAGCCCGAGACTATCCGTGAGCTCCTACAATGAGCAGTTCTTC
CASSPRLSVSSYNEQFF
>TRBJ1-1|TRBV6-1|NA|NA
TGTGCCAGCAGTGATTCCCTTTGGGGCCTGAACACTGAAGCTTTCTTT
CASSDSLWGLNTEAFF
>TRBJ1-1|TRBV5-1|NA|NA
TGCGCCAGCAGCTTGGGGCCCACCGGGGGTACTGAAGCTTTCTTT
CASSLGPTGGTEAFF
>TRBJ2-5|TRBV13|TRBD1|NA
TGTGCCAGCAGCTGGGGTGGACAGGGGGCCCAAGAGACCCAGTACTTC
CASSWGGQGAQETQYF
>TRBJ1-3|TRBV5-4|NA|NA
TGTGCCAGCAGCTCCGGGACACGGAGTGGAAACACCATATATTTT
CASSSGTRSGNTIYF
>TRBJ1-2|TRBV19|TRBD1|NA
TGTGCCAGTAGTAGCAATACAGGGGTGGCTGGCTACACCTTC
CASSSNTGVAGYTF
>TRBJ1-2|TRBV5-6|NA|NA
TGTGCCAGCAGCCCTAGTGGGAACTATGGCTACACCTTC
CASSPSGNYGYTF
>TRBJ2-7|TRBV6-1|NA|NA
TGTGCCAGCAGTGAAGGGGGCAGGCCCCCCGGCGAGCAGTACTTC
CASSEGGRPPGEQYF
>TRBJ1-1|TRBV14|NA|once
TGTGCCAGCAGCCAAGATACGAGGACTGAAGCTTTCTTT
CASSQDTRTEAFF
>TRBJ2-1|TRBV6-1|NA|NA
TGTGCCAGCAGTGAAGCAGCAAATGAGCAGTTCTTC
CASSEAANEQFF
>TRBJ1-2|TRBV5-1|NA|NA
TGCGCCAGCAGCTTGGGGCAGAACTATGGCTACACCTTC
CASSLGQNYGYTF
>TRBJ2-7|TRBV18|TRBD1|NA
TGTGCCAGCTCACCGGGACAGAGCTACGAGCAGTACTTC
CASSPGQSYEQYF
>TRBJ2-1|TRBV20-1|TRBD2|few
TGCAGTGCTAGTCTTCTTTCCGGACTAGCGGGTGATAATGAGCAGTTCTTC
CSASLLSGLAGDNEQFF
>TRBJ2-1|TRBV4-1|NA|few
TGCGCCAGCAGCCAAGATGAGACGGCGGCGTCCTACAATGAGCAGTTCTTC
CASSQDETAASYNEQFF
>TRBJ1-1|TRBV11-3|TRBD1|once
TGTGCCAGCAGCTTGACAGGGTCGGGGACTGAAGCTTTCTTT
CASSLTGSGTEAFF
>TRBJ1-1|TRBV5-1|TRBD1|once
TGCGCCAGCAGCTCAGGACAGGGGGATATGAACACTGAAGCTTTCTTT
CASSSGQGDMNTEAFF
>TRBJ2-7|TRBV5-8|NA|once
TGTGCCAGCAGCTCCTTCCCCAGGGCCTACGAGCAGTACTTC
CASSSFPRAYEQYF
>TRBJ2-1|TRBV9|NA|NA
TGTGCCAGCAGCGAGGGGGGGGCGAGCTCCTACAATGAGCAGTTCTTC
CASSEGGASSYNEQFF
>TRBJ1-4|TRBV19|NA|NA
TGTGCCAGTAGTTTCTATCCCGGGACATCGGAAAAACTGTTTTTT
CASSFYPGTSEKLFF
>TRBJ1-1|TRBV18|NA|NA
TGTGCCAGCTCACCACCGCCCCAGGGGCCCTTGAACACTGAAGCTTTCTTT
CASSPPPQGPLNTEAFF
>TRBJ1-2|TRBV6-5|NA|NA
TGTGCCAGCAGTTCCACAGTGGGTGGCTACACCTTC
CASSSTVGGYTF
>TRBJ2-1|TRBV3-1/TRBV3-2|TRBD2|NA
TGTGCCAGCAGCCAGATCCGATTTGAGACTAGCGTCTACAATGAGCAGTTCTTC
CASSQIRFETSVYNEQFF
>TRBJ2-2|TRBV3-1/TRBV3-2|NA|once
TGTGCCAGCAGCCAAGGGGGCCTGCACACCGGGGAGCTGTTTTTT
CASSQGGLHTGELFF
>TRBJ2-1|TRBV5-1|TRBD1|NA
TGCGCCAGCAGCATTGGGACAGGGGGCTCCTACAATGAGCAGTTCTTC
CASSIGTGGSYNEQFF
>TRBJ1-1|TRBV6-5|TRBD1|NA
TGTGCCAGTAGATACAGGGGAGGGACTGAAGCTTTCTTT
CASRYRGGTEAFF
>TRBJ1-1|TRBV12-5|TRBD1|NA
TGTGCTAGTGGTTTGGTACTCACAGGGGGTACTGAAGCTTTCTTT
CASGLVLTGGTEAFF
>TRBJ1-5|TRBV4-1|NA|NA
TGCGCCAGCAACCCGAACAGCAATAGCAATCAGCCCCAGCATTTT
CASNPNSNSNQPQHF
>TRBJ1-1|TRBV7-8|TRBD1|once
TGTGCCAGCAGCTTATATAAGGGGGCGGTCACTGAAGCTTTCTTT
CASSLYKGAVTEAFF
>TRBJ2-1|TRBV7-2|NA|NA
TGTGCCAGCAGCTTTCTAGGGGGGGCCCTTGTGGGTGAGCAGTTCTTC
CASSFLGGALVGEQFF
>TRBJ1-6|TRBV6-1|NA|NA
TGTGCCAGCAGTGATCACATTACCCTCTCACCCCTCCACTTT
CASSDHITLSPLHF
>TRBJ1-1|TRBV6-6|TRBD1|NA
TGTGCCAGCAGTTACGCACAGGGGAATACTGAAGCTTTCTTT
CASSYAQGNTEAFF
>TRBJ1-2|TRBV11-1|NA|NA
TGTGCCAGCAGCTTAGATGTCGGCGGTAACTATGGCTACACCTTC
CASSLDVGGNYGYTF
>TRBJ1-2|TRBV6-1|NA|NA
TGTGCCAGCAGTGACCCTCACGGGTTTAACTATGGCTACACCTTC
CASSDPHGFNYGYTF
>TRBJ2-2|TRBV10-3|NA|NA
TGTGCCATCAGTGAGTCGGTTCAGGGCGGCACCGGGGAGCTGTTTTTT
CAISESVQGGTGELFF
>TRBJ2-3|TRBV18|TRBD2|NA
TGTGCCAGCTCACTCGGGGTAGCGGGGAGCACAGATACGCAGTATTTT
CASSLGVAGSTDTQYF
>TRBJ1-4|TRBV30|TRBD1|NA
TGTGCCTGGACCGTAAGGGGGCCTACTAATGAAAAACTGTTTTTT
CAWTVRGPTNEKLFF
>TRBJ2-1|TRBV11-3|TRBD2|NA
TGTGCCAGCAGCCGTGGCGGCGGGGGGGCCTACAATGAGCAGTTCTTC
CASSRGGGGAYNEQFF
>TRBJ2-1|TRBV7-3|TRBD2|NA
TGTGCCAGCAGTTTCCTTAGCGGGGCCAAGGTTGATGAGCAGTTCTTC
CASSFLSGAKVDEQFF
>TRBJ2-3|TRBV6-2/TRBV6-3|TRBD2|NA
TGTGCCAGCAGTGTTAGCGGGGGGGCAGATACGCAGTATTTT
CASSVSGGADTQYF
>TRBJ1-2|TRBV19|NA|NA
TGTGCCAGTAGTAGGGAGGGGACCCCTAACTATGGCTACACCTTC
CASSREGTPNYGYTF
>TRBJ2-5|TRBV6-1|NA|once
TGTGCCAGCAGTGAAGGTCCGGTTACAGGGACCCAGTACTTC
CASSEGPVTGTQYF
>TRBJ1-4|TRBV7-9|NA|NA
TGTGCCAGCAGCACCGACGGAGCAACTAATGAAAAACTGTTTTTT
CASSTDGATNEKLFF
>TRBJ1-1|TRBV19|NA|NA
TGTGCCAGTAAGGAGTTTAACACTGAAGCTTTCTTT
CASKEFNTEAFF
>TRBJ2-1|TRBV3-1/TRBV3-2|NA|NA
TGTGCCAGCAGCTCCCCCTCGGAGGGCCTGGAGCAGTTCTTC
CASSSPSEGLEQFF
>TRBJ2-7|TRBV7-2|TRBD1|NA
TGTGCCAGCAGCTTAGTGACAGGGGGATTTATGAACGAGCAGTACTTC
CASSLVTGGFMNEQYF
>TRBJ2-5|TRBV2|NA|NA
TGTGCCAGCAGTTCAGACTCGGAGACCCAGTACTTC
CASSSDSETQYF
>TRBJ2-1|TRBV7-9|NA|NA
TGTGCCAGCAGCTTAGTTCGGTCAGGGGACAATGAGCAGTTCTTC
CASSLVRSGDNEQFF
>TRBJ2-3|TRBV9|NA|NA
TGTGCCAGCAGCCTCTGGGCCCACAACGCAGATACGCAGTATTTT
CASSLWAHNADTQYF
>TRBJ1-4|TRBV2|TRBD1|NA
TGTGCCAGCAGCGGGACAGGGGTGAGACTGTTTTTT
CASSGTGVRLFF
>TRBJ2-2|TRBV7-2|NA|NA
TGTGCCAGCAGCTCCCCCGAGAGGAGAGTGACCGGGGAGCTGTTTTTT
CASSSPERRVTGELFF